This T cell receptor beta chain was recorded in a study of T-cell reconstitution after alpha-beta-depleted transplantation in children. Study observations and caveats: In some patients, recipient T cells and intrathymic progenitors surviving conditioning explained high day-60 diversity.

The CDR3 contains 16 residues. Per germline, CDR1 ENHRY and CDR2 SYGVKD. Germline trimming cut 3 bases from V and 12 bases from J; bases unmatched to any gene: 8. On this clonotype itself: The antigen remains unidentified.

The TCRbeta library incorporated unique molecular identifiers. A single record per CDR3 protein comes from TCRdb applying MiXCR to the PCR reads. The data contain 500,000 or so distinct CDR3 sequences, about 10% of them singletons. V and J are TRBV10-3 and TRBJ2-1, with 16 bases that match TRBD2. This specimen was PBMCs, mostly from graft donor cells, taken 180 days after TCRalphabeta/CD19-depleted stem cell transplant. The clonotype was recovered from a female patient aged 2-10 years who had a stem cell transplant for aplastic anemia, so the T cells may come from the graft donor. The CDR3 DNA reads TGTGCCATCAGTGAAACCGGGACTAGCGGGAGGGCCGGGCAGTTCTTC. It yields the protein CAISETGTSGRAGQFF.